The rows below give T cell receptor beta chains drawn from one sample of a study of cytomegalovirus exposure and HLA in healthy donors. Assay used: immunoSEQ multiplex PCR; TCRdb lists only in-frame clones, some missing. This sample has around 61,000 clones, with approximately 94% found just once. The source material was PBMCs. Source of these receptors: a man younger than 35 in good health and CMV-seronegative. Each CDR3 is given with its conserved first and last residue. D genes are given only for firm matches. Size is omitted from some rows. Given values are once, few, many or a class for expanded clones.

D gene,clone size,V gene,J gene,CDR3 DNA,CDR3 protein
-,-,TRBV5-1,TRBJ2-5,TGCGCCAGCAGCTTGGGAGGACAGGGAGGGGAGACCCAGTACTTC,CASSLGGQGGETQYF
TRBD2,-,TRBV11-2,TRBJ2-1,TGTGCCAGCAGCCCAGGACTAGCGGCCTACAATGAGCAGTTCTTC,CASSPGLAAYNEQFF
-,-,TRBV10-3,TRBJ2-1,TGTGCCATCAGTGGGACTCTTCCCTACAATGAGCAGTTCTTC,CAISGTLPYNEQFF
-,-,TRBV18,TRBJ2-1,TGTGCCAGCTCACGATTGGACAGTAGCTCCTACAATGAGCAGTTCTTC,CASSRLDSSSYNEQFF
-,-,TRBV27,TRBJ2-7,TGTGCCAGCAGTTTAGCGGGACTTTCCTACGAGCAGTACTTC,CASSLAGLSYEQYF
TRBD2,-,TRBV18,TRBJ2-1,TGTGCCAGCTCAACTATGGCGGGAGGGGGCAATGAGCAGTTCTTC,CASSTMAGGGNEQFF
TRBD1,-,TRBV6-5,TRBJ2-5,TGTGCCAGCAGCTCGGACAGGGCTGGAGAGACCCAGTACTTC,CASSSDRAGETQYF
TRBD2,-,TRBV4-1,TRBJ2-1,TGCGCCAGCAGCCCGACGGGCGGGAGAGGCAATGAGCAGTTCTTC,CASSPTGGRGNEQFF
TRBD2,few,TRBV5-1,TRBJ2-1,TGCGCCAGCCATAGGACCGGTGGGCTAGCGGGAGTCCCCTACAATGAGCAGTTCTTC,CASHRTGGLAGVPYNEQFF
TRBD2,-,TRBV6-5,TRBJ2-1,TGTGCCACCAGAGGGGCAGCGGGAGGTGAGCAGTTCTTC,CATRGAAGGEQFF
TRBD2,-,TRBV11-2,TRBJ2-1,TGTGCCAGCAGCCAAAGTCTAGCGGGAGTAAGAAATGAGCAGTTCTTC,CASSQSLAGVRNEQFF
-,-,TRBV13,TRBJ2-3,TGTGCCAGCAGCCCTAGACTGGATCCCACAGATACGCAGTATTTT,CASSPRLDPTDTQYF
-,-,TRBV7-8,TRBJ1-2,TGTGCCAGCAGCTTAGAGGCAGGGGACTATGGCTACACCTTC,CASSLEAGDYGYTF
-,-,TRBV6-5,TRBJ2-2,TGTGCCAGCAGTCCGGAGGGCGGCGGGGAGCTGTTTTTT,CASSPEGGGELFF
TRBD2,-,TRBV11-2,TRBJ2-1,TGTGCCAGCAGCGTCGGGACTAGCGGATTGAATCGGCAGTTCTTC,CASSVGTSGLNRQFF
-,-,TRBV2,TRBJ1-5,TGTGCCAGCAGTGTGGGGGCGGGCAATCAGCCCCAGCATTTT,CASSVGAGNQPQHF
-,-,TRBV15,TRBJ2-1,TGTGCCACCAGCAGAGGGTTAATGGGCCCGAATAACAATGAGCAGTTCTTC,CATSRGLMGPNNNEQFF
TRBD1,-,TRBV6-5,TRBJ2-7,TGTGCCAGCAGGACCGGGACAGGGGGTTACTACGAGCAGTACTTC,CASRTGTGGYYEQYF
TRBD2,-,TRBV2,TRBJ2-4,TGTGCCAGCAGTGAGAACCGGGAGGGAAACATTCAGTACTTC,CASSENREGNIQYF
TRBD2,-,TRBV7-2,TRBJ2-3,TGTGCCAGCAGCTTAGTTCCTAGCGGGGGAGGGGATACGCAGTATTTT,CASSLVPSGGGDTQYF
TRBD2,-,TRBV19,TRBJ2-3,TGTGCCAGTAGTATACCGGGAGGGGCAGATACGCAGTATTTT,CASSIPGGADTQYF
TRBD1,-,TRBV19,TRBJ2-7,TGTGCCAGTAGCGAGACAGGGGTGTACGAGCAGTACTTC,CASSETGVYEQYF
TRBD1,-,TRBV18,TRBJ2-3,TGTGCCAGCTCACCCGGACAGGCTGAGACAGATACGCAGTATTTT,CASSPGQAETDTQYF
-,-,TRBV6-4,TRBJ2-5,TGTGCCAGCAGTGACAACGGGGGAGAGACCCAGTACTTC,CASSDNGGETQYF
-,-,TRBV2,TRBJ2-1,TGTGCCAGCAGGAAGGATCAGGGCTACAATGAGCAGTTCTTC,CASRKDQGYNEQFF
TRBD1,-,TRBV27,TRBJ2-1,TGTGCCAGCAGTTTTTGGACAGGACACAATGAGCAGTTCTTC,CASSFWTGHNEQFF
-,-,TRBV28,TRBJ2-3,TGTGCCAGCAGTTTGGGACTTCCGGGTACAGATACGCAGTATTTT,CASSLGLPGTDTQYF
-,-,TRBV5-4,TRBJ2-7,TGTGCCAGCAGCGCGGACTCCTACGAGCAGTACTTC,CASSADSYEQYF
-,-,TRBV5-4,TRBJ2-1,TGTGCCAGCAGCTTGAGACCTCGGGGGGCGCGCAATGAGCAGTTCTTC,CASSLRPRGARNEQFF
TRBD1,-,TRBV5-4,TRBJ2-4,TGTGCCAGCAGCTTGAAACAGGGGGCGAACATTCAGTACTTC,CASSLKQGANIQYF
-,-,TRBV10-3,TRBJ2-1,TGTGCCATCAGTCGGCCGGGGAATGAGCAGTTCTTC,CAISRPGNEQFF
TRBD2,-,TRBV4-1,TRBJ2-3,TGCGCCAGCAGCCGCCTCTCCGCACCGGGACTAGTCACAGATACGCAGTATTTT,CASSRLSAPGLVTDTQYF
TRBD2,-,TRBV4-3,TRBJ2-7,TGCGCCAGCGGGAGGGGACTCGAGCAGTACTTC,CASGRGLEQYF
TRBD1,-,TRBV10-3,TRBJ2-1,TGTGCCATCAGTAACAACAGGGGGCCCTACAATGAGCAGTTCTTC,CAISNNRGPYNEQFF